This TCR beta chain was obtained from a study of CD8+ T cells in alopecia areata. The sample holds a few counts of this clone. Compared with germline, one end of the junction differs, possibly owing to a read error. Extraction of RNA preceded its reverse transcription into cDNA, which served as the sequencing template. Generated by immunoSEQ multiplex PCR, the TCRdb table keeps only in-frame clones and is missing some. Of about 99,000 clones in the sample, around 59% were seen once. This CDR3 spans 12 amino acids. Germline-derived CDR1 and CDR2 are KGHSH and LQKENI. What was sequenced was CD4+ T cells sorted from blood. This chain links TRBV18 with TRBJ2-7, with 8 nucleotides matching TRBD1. This receptor was taken from a human donor in good health. CDR3 protein: CASSPDRAEQYF. DNA for the CDR3: TGTGCCAGTTCACCGGACAGGGCCGAGCAGTACTTC.